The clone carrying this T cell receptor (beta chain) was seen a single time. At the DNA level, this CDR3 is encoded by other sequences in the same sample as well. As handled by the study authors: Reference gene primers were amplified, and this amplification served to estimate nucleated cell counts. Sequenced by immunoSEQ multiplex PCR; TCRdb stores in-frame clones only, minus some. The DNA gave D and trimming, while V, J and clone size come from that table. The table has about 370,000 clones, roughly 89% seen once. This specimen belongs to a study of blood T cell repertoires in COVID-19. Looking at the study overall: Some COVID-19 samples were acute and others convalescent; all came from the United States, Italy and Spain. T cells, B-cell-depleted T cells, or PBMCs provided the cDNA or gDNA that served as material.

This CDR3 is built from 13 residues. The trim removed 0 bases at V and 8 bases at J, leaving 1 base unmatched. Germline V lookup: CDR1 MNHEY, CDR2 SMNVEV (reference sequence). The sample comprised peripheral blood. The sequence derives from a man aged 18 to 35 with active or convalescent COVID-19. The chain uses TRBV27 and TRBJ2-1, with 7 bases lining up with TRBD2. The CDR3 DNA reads TGTGCCAGCAGTTTATCGGGGGGGGATGAGCAGTTCTTC. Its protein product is CASSLSGGDEQFF.